Listed below are T cell receptor beta chains from one sample, sequenced in a study of cytomegalovirus exposure and HLA in healthy donors. The table came from immunoSEQ multiplex PCR; TCRdb's copy has only in-frame clones and leaves some out. The repertoire holds approximately 120,000 clones, approximately 80% seen once, with around 2.2% in the top ten. Sequencing was performed on PBMCs. These receptors were collected from a woman between 25 and 40 years old in good health and CMV-seronegative. Both conserved end residues are part of each CDR3. Each record gives: V gene, CDR3 protein.

TRBV2,CASKIETGHNEQFF
TRBV5-1,CASSLGTGLITEAFF
TRBV7-9,CASSPGLAGELFF
TRBV7-2,CASSLRGLSYEQYF
TRBV5-4,CASSWGQGGEQYF
TRBV12-5,CASAKTGGGETQYF
TRBV6-6,CASRTGQGYGYTF
TRBV15,CATSKQGSYNEQFF
TRBV6-1,CASTTSGSYNEQFF
TRBV2,CASSESGGGAPLHF
TRBV9,CASSVSSIEAFF
TRBV28,CATQPLPGNTIYF
TRBV7-3,CASSGDTGELFF
TRBV29-1,CSVDGGASTDTQYF
TRBV6-5,CASSPGLLYNEQFF
TRBV7-9,CASSQWTSGRGYNEQFF
TRBV5-4,CASSPQRGDYNEQFF
TRBV10-3,CASDSASGNTIYF
TRBV6-5,CASRQAVGGGREQYF
TRBV28,CASRTGELYSNQPQHF
TRBV19,CASSSQAGGDYEQYF
TRBV7-3,CASSLGSGYEQYF
TRBV28,CASSFRGSKSYEQYF
TRBV2,CASSPDRVFSGANVLTF
TRBV11-3,CASSNTGTQETQYF
TRBV7-2,CASSFPGQQSGGYTF
TRBV18,CASSSQTGGSSNQPQHF
TRBV6-4,CANQQGARYGYTF
TRBV15,CATSRADKTSYEQYF
TRBV2,CASRERDRGRWGNQPQHF
TRBV7-8,CASSLESLRTRVDEQYF
TRBV7-8,CASSSKLDSTQYF
TRBV7-9,CASSLGPGANVLTF
TRBV7-9,CASRPGNSLATQYF
TRBV11-2,CASSFDRDGGELFF
TRBV2,CASRLDNEQFF